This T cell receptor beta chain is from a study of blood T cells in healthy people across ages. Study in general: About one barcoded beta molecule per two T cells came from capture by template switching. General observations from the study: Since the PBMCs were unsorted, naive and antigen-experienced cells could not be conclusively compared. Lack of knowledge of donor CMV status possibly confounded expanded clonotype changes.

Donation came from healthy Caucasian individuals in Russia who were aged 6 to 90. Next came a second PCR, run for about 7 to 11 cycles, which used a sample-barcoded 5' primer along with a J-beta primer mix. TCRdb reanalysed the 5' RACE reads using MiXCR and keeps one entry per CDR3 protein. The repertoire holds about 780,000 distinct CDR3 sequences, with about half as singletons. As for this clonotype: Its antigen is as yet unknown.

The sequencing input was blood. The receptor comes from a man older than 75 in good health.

Here the CDR3 DNA reads TGTGCCAGCAGCCCAACTAGCGGGGGGGGCACAGATACGCAGTATTTT. It yields the protein CASSPTSGGGTDTQYF. The chain uses TRBV7-2 and TRBJ2-3; 13 bases are shared with TRBD2. V gave up 5 bases and J gave up 1 base; unmatched junction bases: 3. Germline CDR1 SGHTA, CDR2 FQGNSA. The CDR3 sequence is 16 residues long.